The 17 T cell receptor beta chains below were found in one sample sequenced in a study of shared clonotypes between healthy human individuals. Profiled with immunoSEQ multiplex PCR; TCRdb holds only in-frame clones, not every one. The sample includes approximately 95,000 clones, 67% seen only once; the top ten take 45%. Source material: memory CD8+ T cells sorted from blood. The subset: CD45RO+ cells pooled with CCR7-negative TemRA cells. The source is a man in his thirties or forties in good health.

The V call is TRBV5-5, the J call TRBJ1-1; 10 bases line up with TRBD1. The CDR3 runs to 15 residues. The V segment lost 4 bases and the J segment 4 bases; nucleotides outside the gene matches: 7. Germline CDR1 and CDR2: SGHKS and YYEKEE (reference sequence). The DNA for the CDR3 is TGTGCCAGCAGCCGTAGACAGGGGGCGGGCACTGAAGCTTTCTTT. It codes for CASSRRQGAGTEAFF.

For the CDR3, the DNA is TGTGCCAGCACCCTCGGCGGGAGCCACTCCTACAATGAGCAGTTCTTC. Amino acids: CASTLGGSHSYNEQFF. The chain is built from TRBV9 and TRBJ2-1, with TRBD2 matching 7 bases. The CDR3 length is 16 residues. V shed 6 bases, J shed 0 bases, and the junction held 9 bases outside the gene matches. Germline V gene sequence: CDR1 SGDLS, CDR2 YYNGEE.

The chain uses TRBV27 and TRBJ2-1; the D gene is possibly TRBD2 (6 bases). V lost 10 bases, J lost 2 bases, and 15 bases lay in between. Germline CDR1 reads MNHEY; CDR2 reads SMNVEV (reference sequence). The CDR3 is 14 amino acids. CDR3 residues: CATNGGRTYNEQFF. CDR3 DNA sequence: TGTGCCACCAATGGGGGGAGGACCTACAATGAGCAGTTCTTC.

The chain carries TRBV25-1 and TRBJ2-7; D gene unclear. V was trimmed by 8 bases and J by 1 base, leaving 12 bases between them. The CDR3 spans 13 residues. Per germline, CDR1 MGHDK and CDR2 SYGVNS. CDR3 amino acids: CASGDNYSYEQYF. CDR3 in DNA: TGTGCCAGCGGAGACAATTATTCCTACGAGCAGTACTTC.

This sequence joins TRBV29-1 and TRBJ2-2, with TRBD1 identical over 8 bases. The CDR3 spans 15 residues. CDR1 is SQVTM and CDR2 is ANQGSEA in the germline V gene. V was pared by 4 bases and J by 0 bases, with 4 bases of the junction left unmatched. The CDR3 region is CSVAVQGANTGELFF. Here the CDR3 DNA reads TGCAGCGTTGCAGTACAGGGGGCGAACACCGGGGAGCTGTTTTTT.

This clone was counted a single time. The chain is built from TRBV7-9 and TRBJ2-5; 8 bases map to TRBD1. The CDR3 contains 15 residues. After removal of 4 bases from V and 5 bases from J, the junction contained 9 bases not matched to a gene. In germline, CDR1 is SEHNR, CDR2 FQNEAQ (reference sequence). CDR3 in DNA: TGTGCCAGCAGCTCGACTACAGGGGGTTTTGAGACCCAGTACTTC. Its protein is CASSSTTGGFETQYF.

The V and J genes are TRBV5-4 and TRBJ2-7, with D uncertain. The CDR3 sequence is 12 residues long. Germline V gene sequence: CDR1 SGHNT, CDR2 YYREEE (reference sequence). The V and J ends lost 4 bases and 0 bases respectively, with 5 bases between them. The CDR3 region is CASSDGSYEQYF. The CDR3 DNA is TGTGCCAGCAGCGACGGCTCCTACGAGCAGTACTTC.

The chain uses TRBV27 and TRBJ1-3; no firm D call. The germline gives CDR1 MNHEY, CDR2 SMNVEV (reference sequence). V lost 0 bases and J lost 7, with 7 bases in between. CDR3 length: 13 amino acids. The chain's CDR3 is CASSLSPGNTIYF. DNA for the CDR3: TGTGCCAGCAGTTTATCTCCCGGGAACACCATATATTTT.

This chain joins TRBV10-1 and TRBJ2-1; weak D call: TRBD1 (6 bases). There are 15 residues in the CDR3. Trimming took off 4 bases at V and 8 bases at J, with 18 bases between the two ends. Looked up from germline, CDR1 is WNHNN and CDR2 is SYGVQD (reference sequence). The CDR3 DNA is TGCGCCAGCAGTGGTAGGGGGAATTTGACTCATGAGCAGTTCTTC. Translation gives CASSGRGNLTHEQFF.

This clone was counted a single time. This chain joins TRBV28 and TRBJ2-1, with 10 bases that match TRBD2. Trimming took 5 bases from V and 6 from J; bases not matched to a gene: 19. Germline CDR1 and CDR2: MDHEN and SYDVKM. CDR3 length: 19 amino acids. The CDR3 is CASSTGLGSGTSVINEQFF. CDR3 nucleotide sequence: TGTGCCAGCAGTACCGGACTAGGGTCCGGGACTAGCGTGATCAATGAGCAGTTCTTC.

This clone has more than one count but fewer than ten. V gene TRBV15 combines with J gene TRBJ2-1; D assignment may be TRBD1 or TRBD2 (6 bases each). V was clipped by 1 base and J by 6 bases, with 10 bases between them. CDR1 and CDR2 from the germline V gene are LNHNV and YYDKDF (reference sequence). The CDR3 is made up of 14 amino acids. The CDR3 coding sequence is TGTGCCACCAGCAGAGGCAAGGGGGGCAATGAGCAGTTCTTC. This sequence encodes CATSRGKGGNEQFF. The full variable domain, in which reference TRBV15 and TRBJ2-1 provide the parts outside the CDR3, is DAMVIQNPRYQVTQFGKPVTLSCSQTLNHNVMYWYQQKSSQAPKLLFHYYDKDFNNEADTPDNFQSRRPNTSFCFLDIRSPGLGDTAMYLCATSRGKGGNEQFFGPGTRLTVL.

This chain joins TRBV5-4 and TRBJ1-4; 7 nucleotides agree with TRBD1. The V and J ends lost 2 bases and 4 bases, in that order; junction bases with no gene match: 2. Germline CDR1 and CDR2: SGHNT and YYREEE (reference sequence). This CDR3 region has 14 residues. The CDR3 region is CASSFQGGNEKLFF. The CDR3 DNA reads as TGTGCCAGCAGCTTCCAGGGGGGTAATGAAAAACTGTTTTTT.

V usage is TRBV7-9 and J usage is TRBJ1-1, with D uncertain. CDR1 and CDR2 (germline): SEHNR, FQNEAQ (reference sequence). Trimming stripped 4 bases from V and 14 bases from J, with 8 bases between. The CDR3 is 9 amino acids. Written as DNA, the CDR3 is TGTGCCAGCAGCTCAAGTTTGTTCTTT. It encodes CASSSSLFF.

The genes are TRBV9 and TRBJ1-2, with unresolved D. Germline CDR1 reads SGDLS; CDR2 reads YYNGEE. Trimming took 0 bases from V and 0 from J, leaving 6 bases between them. This CDR3 spans 14 amino acids. The CDR3 region is CASSVVGTNYGYTF. The CDR3 nucleotides are TGTGCCAGCAGCGTAGTCGGGACTAACTATGGCTACACCTTC.

This rearrangement joins TRBV11-2 to TRBJ2-5; D not resolved. The CDR3 consists of 15 residues. V lost 1 base to trimming and J lost 1 base, with 10 bases between them. The germline gives CDR1 SGHAT, CDR2 FQNNGV. The CDR3, as DNA: TGTGCCAGCAGCTTAGTCGTCGCAGGCCAAGAGACCCAGTACTTC. Its protein is CASSLVVAGQETQYF.

V usage is TRBV28 and J usage is TRBJ2-1; D unresolved. CDR1 MDHEN and CDR2 SYDVKM come from the germline V gene. V lost 4 bases, J lost 6 bases, and 7 bases lay in between. This CDR3 has 12 residues. The CDR3 DNA is TGTGCCAGCAGTTACAGCACCAATGAGCAGTTCTTC. This encodes CASSYSTNEQFF.

A few counts support this clone. The rearrangement joins TRBV28 to TRBJ2-7; D might be TRBD2 (5 bases). The germline gives CDR1 MDHEN, CDR2 SYDVKM. V lost 8 bases to trimming and J lost 3 bases, with 11 bases between them. There are 12 residues in the CDR3. CDR3 sequence reads: CASEAGNYEQYF. The CDR3 region has the DNA TGTGCCAGCGAGGCGGGCAACTACGAGCAGTACTTC.